This TCR beta chain was recorded in a study of blood T cell repertoires in COVID-19. Germline lookup yields CDR1 MDHEN and CDR2 SYDVKM. This CDR3 contains 16 residues. Deletions cut 5 bases from V and 0 bases from J, with 13 bases between. Repertoires were generated with immunoSEQ multiplex PCR, while TCRdb's copy carries only in-frame clones and drops some. The sample shows approximately 190,000 clones, 82% of them seen only once. The material sequenced was peripheral blood. The chain combines TRBV28 with TRBJ2-2, with D unclear. The TCR was taken from an older woman with COVID-19, enrolled during active disease. CDR3: CASSVLLASNTGELFF. In nucleotides, the CDR3 is TGTGCCAGCAGTGTCCTGTTGGCTTCGAACACCGGGGAGCTGTTTTTT.